The 11 T cell receptor beta chains reported below all come from one sample, sequenced in a study of shared clonotypes between healthy human individuals (dated by TCRdb to 2019 to 2021). The protocol used for the library was the immunoSEQ multiplex PCR assay. In its TCRdb copy, this immuneACCESS table keeps in-frame sequences only and misses some clones. Where compared with another copy, unresolved V genes explain less than half of these, and the others have no known cause. The sample includes 1,500,000 or so clones, with approximately 98.5% observed a single time. Approximately 0.4% of the sample lies in the top ten. Specimen: naive CD4+ T cells sorted from blood. In light of the paper, this sample's cell subset or site label describes: CD45RA+ positively selected. The receptors stem from a man aged 30-40 years in good health.

The rearrangement uses TRBV7-6 and TRBJ1-4, with D tentatively TRBD1 (5 bases). V was shortened by 5 bases and J by 10 bases, with 17 bases between the two germline ends. Germline CDR1 reads SGHVS; CDR2 reads FNYEAQ. The CDR3 is made up of 14 amino acids. The CDR3 sequence: CASSQDGAWGKLFF. The CDR3 nucleotides read TGTGCCAGCAGCCAAGATGGGGCTTGGGGAAAACTGTTTTTT.

Regarding this clone: This sample also contains other DNA sequences that code for the same CDR3. The chain couples TRBV29-1 to TRBJ1-2; D gene ambiguous. V was trimmed by 4 bases and J by 8 bases, leaving 8 bases between them. Germline V gene sequence: CDR1 SQVTM, CDR2 ANQGSEA. The CDR3 has 10 residues. CDR3 nucleotide sequence: TGCAGCGTTGGGCCGGACGGCTACACCTTC. Residues: CSVGPDGYTF.

The chain joins TRBV18 to TRBJ2-7; 9 bases are shared with TRBD1. V was clipped by 4 bases and J by 3 bases; unmatched bases: 4. Germline V CDR1 and CDR2: KGHSH, LQKENI. The CDR3 runs to 14 residues. The DNA for the CDR3 is TGTGCCAGCTCACGAGAGACAGGGGGCTACGAGCAGTACTTC. Translating gives CASSRETGGYEQYF.

This chain uses TRBV28 with TRBJ2-7; 9 bases line up with TRBD1. This CDR3 comprises 15 residues. Per the germline V gene, CDR1 is MDHEN and CDR2 is SYDVKM. V dropped 4 bases and J dropped 0; count of bases not matched to a gene: 4. The CDR3, as DNA: TGTGCCAGCAGTTCACAGGGGGCCGTCTCCTACGAGCAGTACTTC. Protein sequence: CASSSQGAVSYEQYF. The full variable domain, with the rest looked up from reference TRBV28 and TRBJ2-7, is DVKVTQSSRYLVKRTGEKVFLECVQDMDHENMFWYRQDPGLGLRLIYFSYDVKMKEKGDIPEGYSVSREKKERFSLILESASTNQTSMYLCASSSQGAVSYEQYFGPGTRLTVT.

The CDR3 is CASSFGMQGASYEQYF. CDR3 sequence (DNA): TGTGCCAGCAGCTTTGGCATGCAGGGGGCCTCCTACGAGCAGTACTTC. This chain connects TRBV7-9 to TRBJ2-7, with 8 bases aligning to TRBD1. Per germline, CDR1 SEHNR and CDR2 FQNEAQ (reference sequence). The CDR3 is 16 residues long. V shed 3 bases and J 0 bases; nucleotides not matched to a gene: 7.

This chain's CDR3 is CASRTSGSGANVLTF. CDR3 nucleotide sequence: TGTGCCAGCAGGACTAGCGGATCTGGGGCCAACGTCCTGACTTTC. The chain combines TRBV11-2 with TRBJ2-6; 9 bases are shared with TRBD2. Germline values: CDR1 SGHAT, CDR2 FQNNGV. The V gene end was trimmed by 6 bases and the J gene end by 1 base; junction bases not matched to a gene: 1. This CDR3 spans 15 amino acids.

This chain links TRBV30 with TRBJ2-2; D remains unclear. This CDR3 is built from 13 residues. V was clipped by 0 bases and J by 4 bases, with 6 bases between them. Per germline, CDR1 GTSNPN and CDR2 SVGIG (reference sequence). CDR3: CAWSVRFTGELFF. The CDR3 DNA sequence: TGTGCCTGGAGTGTAAGGTTCACCGGGGAGCTGTTTTTT.

The genes are TRBV2 and TRBJ2-2, with a tentative D call TRBD1 (5 bases). Trimming removed 6 bases at V and 4 bases at J, with 15 bases between. The CDR3 length is 15 residues. CDR1 is SNHLY, CDR2 FYNNEI, per germline. CDR3 DNA sequence: TGTGCCAGCAGCATCACAGGCCTAGGCACCGGGGAGCTGTTTTTT. This sequence encodes CASSITGLGTGELFF. Supplemented by reference TRBV2 and TRBJ2-2, the full variable domain reads EPEVTQTPSHQVTQMGQEVILRCVPISNHLYFYWYRQILGQKVEFLVSFYNNEISEKSEIFDDQFSVERPDGSNFTLKIRSTKLEDSAMYFCASSITGLGTGELFFGEGSRLTVL.

The chain links TRBV7-9 to TRBJ2-6; D not certain. Germline lookup yields CDR1 SEHNR and CDR2 FQNEAQ (reference sequence). The CDR3 consists of 18 residues. V was pared by 1 base and J by 0 bases, with 13 bases between. The CDR3 sequence is CASSLGATQPSGANVLTF. The CDR3, as DNA: TGTGCCAGCAGCTTAGGGGCTACTCAACCCTCTGGGGCCAACGTCCTGACTTTC.

This clone was detected once. The DNA of the CDR3 is TGTGCCAGCTTTACTAGCGGGGGCAACAATGAGCAGTTCTTC. Translating it yields CASFTSGGNNEQFF. The chain is built from TRBV28 and TRBJ2-1, with 11 bases aligning to TRBD2. V lost 8 bases and J lost 5; bases outside the gene matches: 5. The CDR3 contains 14 residues. Germline values: CDR1 MDHEN, CDR2 SYDVKM.

The chain links TRBV7-2 to TRBJ2-4; TRBD2 might be the D (6 bases). The germline V gene encodes CDR1 SGHTA and CDR2 FQGNSA. This CDR3 spans 14 amino acids. V lost 1 base to trimming and J lost 7 bases, with 11 bases between them. CDR3 sequence: CASSLVGLTNIQYF. The CDR3 DNA reads as TGTGCCAGCAGCTTAGTCGGACTAACTAACATTCAGTACTTC.